The 19 T cell receptor beta chains below come from one sample, sequenced in a study of long-term antiretroviral therapy in people with HIV. They ran version v3.0 of the immunoSEQ assay at survey level. Assay: immunoSEQ multiplex PCR; the TCRdb copy retains only in-frame clones and omits some. The sample carries about 18,000 clones, roughly 89% recorded once. This specimen consisted of unsorted PBMCs, obtained 3 years after starting antiretroviral therapy. The receptors originated from a man aged 50-59 years with HIV.

The chain has TRBV5-8 and TRBJ2-7, with TRBD1 identical over 7 bases. Germline V gene data show CDR1 as SGHTS and CDR2 as YDEGEE. V dropped 4 bases and J dropped 0; count of bases not matched to a gene: 4. The CDR3 sequence is 14 residues long. The CDR3 protein is CASSLDRLSYEQYF. The CDR3 bases are TGTGCCAGCAGCCTGGACAGGCTCTCCTACGAGCAGTACTTC.

This chain's CDR3 is CASSLDPNYGYTF. Written as DNA, the CDR3 is TGTGCCAGCAGCTTAGACCCGAACTATGGCTACACCTTC. This chain joins TRBV7-8 and TRBJ1-2; D uncertain. Germline V CDR1 and CDR2: SGHVS, FQNEAQ. CDR3 size: 13 residues. The V and J ends lost 1 base and 2 bases respectively, with 5 bases between them.

The rearrangement uses TRBV27 and TRBJ2-2; D call uncertain. The germline CDR1 and CDR2 sequences are MNHEY and SMNVEV (reference sequence). This CDR3 has 13 amino acids. Trimming stripped 5 bases from V and 3 bases from J, with 7 bases between. As DNA, the CDR3 is TGTGCCAGCAGTCCCCAATACACCGGGGAGCTGTTTTTT. Residues: CASSPQYTGELFF.

The chain joins TRBV18 to TRBJ1-3; D is unclear. The germline gives CDR1 KGHSH, CDR2 LQKENI. V lost 6 bases and J 4 bases, leaving 13 bases between the germline ends. The CDR3 loop spans 14 amino acids. CDR3 in amino acids: CASSPGSTGNTIYF. CDR3 nucleotide sequence: TGTGCCAGCTCGCCGGGGTCGACGGGAAACACCATATATTTT.

This sequence joins TRBV28 and TRBJ1-5; perhaps TRBD1 as D (5 bases). CDR1 and CDR2 (germline): MDHEN, SYDVKM. Between the trimmed V and J ends, which lost 3 bases and 1 base, there was a span of 10 bases. This CDR3 spans 15 amino acids. This CDR3 is CASSFTRVSNQPQHF. The DNA of the CDR3 is TGTGCCAGCAGTTTCACCAGGGTGAGCAATCAGCCCCAGCATTTT.

The V and J genes are TRBV6-5 and TRBJ2-3; 10 nucleotides match TRBD2. The CDR3 contains 16 residues. J lost 5 bases, V lost 4 bases, and 9 bases had no gene match. Germline V gene data show CDR1 as MNHEY and CDR2 as SVGAGI. The CDR3 protein is CASSSLAGGLGDTQYF. CDR3 DNA: TGTGCCAGCAGTTCCTTAGCGGGGGGATTGGGAGATACGCAGTATTTT.

V and J are TRBV7-9 and TRBJ1-1, with 8 bases lining up with TRBD1. The CDR3 sequence is 17 residues long. CDR1 and CDR2 (germline): SEHNR, FQNEAQ (reference sequence). J was trimmed by 0 bases and V by 5 bases; bases with no gene match: 11. CDR3 sequence reads: CASSPLDRVAMNTEAFF. The CDR3 DNA reads TGTGCCAGCAGCCCTTTGGACAGGGTGGCTATGAACACTGAAGCTTTCTTT.

The V gene is TRBV29-1, the J gene TRBJ2-1; TRBD2 matches 9 bases. The germline CDR1 and CDR2 sequences are SQVTM and ANQGSEA. The ends lost 3 bases at V and 1 base at J; junction bases unmatched: 4. This CDR3 is 15 amino acids long. CDR3 DNA: TGCAGCGTTGACCCAGCGGGGGGTTCCTACAATGAGCAGTTCTTC. Protein: CSVDPAGGSYNEQFF.

The chain couples TRBV2 to TRBJ1-3, with D tentatively TRBD1 (6 bases). Trimming took off 9 bases at V and 3 bases at J, with 18 bases between the two ends. Germline values: CDR1 SNHLY, CDR2 FYNNEI. The CDR3 has 15 amino acids. CDR3 residues: CASHGGEWDGNTIYF. CDR3 bases: TGTGCCAGTCATGGGGGCGAGTGGGATGGAAACACCATATATTTT.

V usage is TRBV5-1 and J usage is TRBJ1-1, with 7 bases that match TRBD1. With V trimmed by 0 bases and J by 1 base, 6 bases remained unmatched. The CDR3 is 16 amino acids. Germline V CDR1 and CDR2: SGHRS, YFSETQ. CDR3 coding DNA: TGCGCCAGCAGCTTGGCCCCCGGACAGGCGAACACTGAAGCTTTCTTT. Translating it yields CASSLAPGQANTEAFF.

The rearrangement uses TRBV9 and TRBJ1-1; 8 bases map to TRBD1. V dropped 0 bases and J dropped 12; count of bases not matched to a gene: 7. Germline assignment: CDR1 SGDLS and CDR2 YYNGEE. The CDR3 is 13 residues long. The CDR3 bases are TGTGCCAGCAGCGTAGAAGGACAGGGAAGGACTTTCTTT. Its translation: CASSVEGQGRTFF.

The rearrangement uses TRBV30 and TRBJ1-4; D not resolved. The V gene lost 0 bases and the J gene lost 5 bases, with 10 bases spanning the gap. In germline, CDR1 is GTSNPN, CDR2 SVGIG (reference sequence). The CDR3 length is 14 residues. The CDR3 sequence: CAWSVPGLNEKLFF. The CDR3 DNA follows: TGTGCCTGGAGTGTTCCGGGCCTCAATGAAAAACTGTTTTTT.

The V and J genes are TRBV5-1 and TRBJ1-1; a possible D gene is TRBD1 (6 bases). CDR1 is SGHRS, CDR2 YFSETQ, per germline. The CDR3 contains 14 residues. The germline V and J ends were trimmed by 8 bases and 4 bases, with 18 bases remaining between them. CDR3 sequence (DNA): TGCGCCAGTTCCCGGGGGGGGGCAGGCACTGAAGCTTTCTTT. This codes for CASSRGGAGTEAFF.

V gene TRBV5-4 combines with J gene TRBJ2-7; D unresolved. V was trimmed by 0 bases and J by 5 bases, leaving 9 bases between them. The CDR3 is 13 residues long. CDR1 SGHNT and CDR2 YYREEE come from the germline V gene (reference sequence). The CDR3 DNA sequence: TGTGCCAGCAGCTTGGGGGGTCTCGACGAGCAGTACTTC. Its translation is CASSLGGLDEQYF.

The chain is built from TRBV10-1 and TRBJ1-5; weak D call: TRBD1 (6 bases). Germline V gene sequence: CDR1 WNHNN, CDR2 SYGVQD (reference sequence). Trimming stripped 7 bases from V and 5 bases from J, with 15 bases between. This CDR3 is 14 amino acids long. CDR3 in DNA: TGCGCCAGCACTCGGACAGTGACGGATCAGCCCCAGCATTTT. Encoded protein: CASTRTVTDQPQHF.

The chain carries TRBV4-3 and TRBJ2-3; D gene unclear. This CDR3 comprises 14 residues. V lost 0 bases and J lost 0, with 4 bases in between. CDR1 is LGHNA, CDR2 YSLEER, per germline. For the CDR3, the DNA is TGCGCCAGCAGCCAAGAAGTTAGCACAGATACGCAGTATTTT. This gives the protein CASSQEVSTDTQYF.

The V call is TRBV7-2, the J call TRBJ2-3, with 9 nucleotides matching TRBD2. Per germline, CDR1 SGHTA and CDR2 FQGNSA. The trim removed 6 bases at V and 1 base at J, leaving 5 bases unmatched. CDR3 size: 15 residues. This CDR3 is CASRTSGDGTDTQYF. DNA for the CDR3: TGTGCCAGCAGGACTAGCGGCGATGGCACAGATACGCAGTATTTT.

The rearrangement links TRBV13 to TRBJ1-1, with unresolved D. The CDR3 spans 14 residues. The V gene's germline CDR1 is PRHDT and CDR2 FYEKMQ (reference sequence). Trimming pared 5 bases from V and 5 bases from J, leaving 15 bases between. The CDR3 nucleotides are TGTGCCAGCAGCCCGAGCGAAACTTGGACTGAAGCTTTCTTT. This gives the protein CASSPSETWTEAFF.

The chain uses TRBV6-5 and TRBJ2-7; TRBD2 matches 10 bases. Germline V lookup: CDR1 MNHEY, CDR2 SVGAGI. V was pared by 4 bases and J by 2 bases, with 5 bases of the junction left unmatched. This CDR3 region has 15 residues. CDR3 coding DNA: TGTGCCAGCAGTTTTAGCGGGGGGACAGCCTACGAGCAGTACTTC. It codes for CASSFSGGTAYEQYF.